Listed below are T cell receptor beta chains from one sample, sequenced in a study of tumor-infiltrating lymphocytes in primary liver carcinoma. TCRdb itself ran the multiplex PCR reads through MiXCR, one entry per CDR3 protein. The repertoire holds some 94,000 distinct CDR3 sequences, with almost 70% as singletons. Material for sequencing was liver tumor tissue from sampling region 5. The origin of the receptors is a woman aged 55-75 years with primary liver carcinoma and hepatitis B virus infection. CDR3s include the opening cysteine and the closing phenylalanine or tryptophan. The D gene is left open where the match is weak. Not all rows give a size; the values are once, few, many and, for expanded clones, a class.

>NA|TRBD2|TRBJ2-1|TRBV11-2
CASSRRLAGGPEDGQFF
TGTGCCAGTAGCAGAAGACTAGCGGGAGGGCCGGAGGATGGGCAGTTCTTC
>NA|NA|TRBJ2-1|TRBV6-5
CASDQVTDVYSEQFF
TGTGCCAGCGACCAAGTAACGGATGTTTACAGTGAGCAGTTCTTC
>NA|NA|TRBJ1-3|TRBV2
CASSLDLTSIYF
TGTGCCAGCAGTCTGGACCTTACTTCCATATATTTT
>NA|TRBD2|TRBJ2-7|TRBV10-3
CAISGGSLGEQYF
TGTGCCATCAGTGGCGGGAGTCTGGGCGAGCAGTACTTC
>NA|NA|TRBJ1-2|TRBV11-2
CASSLGPGQSINYDYTF
TGTGCCAGCAGTTTAGGGCCCGGACAGAGTATTAACTATGACTACACCTTC
>NA|NA|TRBJ2-3|TRBV11-2
CAGSPQRGGLDIQYF
TGTGCCGGCAGCCCACAGAGGGGGGGCTTAGATATACAGTATTTT
>NA|TRBD2|TRBJ2-2|TRBV14
CANSQSGSVTGELFF
TGTGCCAACAGCCAAAGCGGGAGTGTAACCGGGGAGCTGTTTTTT
>NA|TRBD2|TRBJ2-1|TRBV5-1
CASRTVTSGTYEQFF
TGCGCCAGCCGTACGGTCACCAGCGGGACCTATGAGCAGTTCTTC
>few|TRBD1|TRBJ2-3|TRBV7-3
CASSRGQGVSSTDTQYF
TGTGCCAGCAGCAGGGGACAGGGAGTCTCTAGCACAGATACGCAGTATTTT
>NA|NA|TRBJ2-1|TRBV4-1
CTSSHDAGLLGNEQFF
TGCACTAGCAGCCATGATGCCGGACTTTTAGGCAATGAGCAGTTCTTC
>many|NA|TRBJ2-2|TRBV29-1
CSVGRTNTGELFF
TGCAGCGTTGGGCGTACGAACACCGGGGAGCTGTTTTTT
>many|TRBD2|TRBJ2-3|TRBV7-9
CASSSLAGGSDTQYF
TGTGCCAGCAGCTCACTAGCGGGAGGCTCAGATACGCAGTATTTT
>many|NA|TRBJ1-2|TRBV6-5
CASSYSGGYGYTF
TGTGCCAGCAGTTACTCAGGGGGCTATGGCTACACCTTC
>NA|NA|TRBJ2-7|TRBV5-1
CASSLDGVSYVQYF
TGCGCCAGCAGCTTAGACGGAGTCTCCTACGTGCAGTACTTC
>NA|NA|TRBJ2-1|TRBV6-1
CASSDSGASFNEQFF
TGTGCCAGTAGTGATTCGGGGGCGTCCTTCAATGAGCAGTTCTTC
>NA|NA|TRBJ2-1|TRBV29-1
CCVEFYSGHQLF
TGCTGCGTTGAATTTTACTCGGGCCATCAGCTCTTC
>NA|NA|TRBJ2-2|TRBV11-1
CASRLSLDAGKLFF
TGTGCCAGCAGACTGAGCCTTGACGCCGGGAAGCTGTTTTTT
>NA|NA|TRBJ2-1|TRBV5-1
CASSRWTVGNEQFF
TGCGCCAGCAGTCGTTGGACCGTGGGCAATGAGCAGTTCTTC
>many|NA|TRBJ1-5|TRBV28
CASMRRGRGANQPQHF
TGTGCCAGCATGCGTAGAGGTAGAGGGGCCAATCAGCCCCAGCATTTT
>NA|NA|TRBJ1-2|TRBV2
CAISETGHGYTF
TGTGCCATCAGCGAGACAGGCCATGGCTACACCTTC
>NA|NA|TRBJ1-4|TRBV6-1
CASSDYRGMLF
TGTGCCAGCAGTGACTACCGTGGCATGTTATTT
>medium-sized|NA|TRBJ2-3|TRBV29-1
CSVGADSTDTQYF
TGCAGCGTTGGGGCCGACAGCACAGATACGCAGTATTTT
>NA|NA|TRBJ2-2|TRBV11-1
CASRPYLDTGELFF
TGTGCCAGCAGACCGTACCTTGACACAGGGGAGCTGTTTTTT
>once|NA|TRBJ1-3|TRBV4-1
CASSPSGQGGLAGSTIYF
TGCGCCAGCAGCCCCTCGGGGCAGGGAGGTTTGGCTGGAAGCACCATATATTTT
>many|NA|TRBJ2-3|TRBV29-1
CSVEGRQGLSTDTQYF
TGCAGCGTTGAAGGGAGGCAGGGGCTTTCCACAGATACGCAGTATTTT
>few|TRBD2|TRBJ2-7|TRBV5-1
CDSSKGQVPGTSVFQGLYEQYF
TGCGACAGCAGCAAGGGACAGGTCCCCGGGACTAGCGTATTCCAGGGGCTCTACGAGCAGTACTTC
>NA|TRBD1|TRBJ2-4|TRBV19
CVSSIQGAVRIQYF
TGTGTCAGTAGTATCCAGGGGGCGGTTCGCATTCAGTACTTC
>many|NA|TRBJ1-2|TRBV6-1
CASHASQWVYGYTF
TGTGCCAGCCACGCCTCGCAGTGGGTCTATGGCTACACCTTC
>NA|TRBD1|TRBJ1-5|TRBV6-1
CASSEAYLRGSRYRPQHF
TGTGCCAGCAGTGAAGCATATCTCAGGGGGTCGAGATATCGACCCCAGCATTTT
>NA|NA|TRBJ2-3|TRBV29-1
CSVGCGKTDTQYF
TGCAGCGTTGGGTGCGGTAAAACAGATACGCAGTATTTT
>many|TRBD1|TRBJ1-2|TRBV7-8
CASSSRTGSGYTF
TGTGCCAGCAGCTCTCGGACAGGCTCTGGCTACACCTTC
>NA|NA|TRBJ1-4|TRBV29-1
CSVAETPGEKLLF
TGCAGCGTTGCCGAGACCCCGGGTGAAAAACTGTTATTT
>NA|NA|TRBJ2-7|TRBV11-2
CASNLEGSMVYEEYF
TGTGCCAGCAACTTAGAGGGGAGTATGGTCTACGAGGAGTACTTC
>NA|TRBD1|TRBJ1-6|TRBV7-9
CASGPRTGGNSPLHF
TGTGCCAGCGGCCCCCGGACAGGGGGCAATTCACCCCTCCACTTC
>NA|NA|TRBJ1-5|TRBV7-3
CASSRDSYQPQHF
TGTGCCAGCAGTCGGGATAGCTATCAGCCCCAGCATTTT
>many|TRBD1|TRBJ2-2|TRBV29-1
CSVGQGPNPNTGELFF
TGCAGCGTTGGACAGGGGCCTAACCCGAACACCGGGGAGCTGTTTTTT
>NA|TRBD2|TRBJ2-1|TRBV11-3
CASSLTPLAGTYNEQFF
TGTGCCAGCAGCTTGACTCCGCTAGCGGGGACATACAATGAGCAGTTCTTC
>NA|NA|TRBJ2-7|TRBV11-1
CASSPWTAGVREQYF
TGTGCCAGCAGCCCTTGGACAGCAGGAGTACGCGAGCAATACTTC
>many|NA|TRBJ2-2|TRBV29-1
CSVAGLTNTGELFF
TGCAGCGTTGCTGGTCTTACCAACACCGGGGAGCTGTTTTTT
>NA|NA|TRBJ2-2|TRBV7-9
CASSLVMGGGELFF
TGTGCCAGCAGCCTAGTGATGGGAGGCGGGGAGCTGTTTTTT
>NA|NA|TRBJ2-6|TRBV6-6
CASSMQGAGANFLTF
TGTGCCAGCAGTATGCAGGGCGCCGGGGCCAACTTCCTGACTTTC
>few|TRBD1|TRBJ1-4|TRBV12-3/TRBV12-4
CTNSLGQGEKLFF
TGTACCAACAGTTTAGGACAGGGTGAAAAACTGTTTTTT
>NA|NA|TRBJ2-7|TRBV11-3
CASSLEKGPGPNEQYF
TGTGCCAGCAGCTTAGAAAAAGGGCCCGGACCCAATGAGCAGTACTTC
>NA|NA|TRBJ1-1|TRBV29-1
CSVEVHIQNTEAFF
TGCAGCGTTGAAGTTCATATCCAGAACACCGAAGCTTTCTTT
>NA|TRBD2|TRBJ2-3|TRBV20-1
CSARVPVGSGRRSSRQYF
TGCAGTGCTAGGGTCCCAGTCGGGAGCGGGAGGAGAAGCTCAAGGCAGTATTTT
>NA|NA|TRBJ1-5|TRBV12-3/TRBV12-4
CASNFSPQISNQPQHF
TGTGCCAGCAATTTCAGTCCACAGATAAGCAATCAGCCCCAGCATTTC
>NA|TRBD1|TRBJ2-5|TRBV28
CTTSNPGGMKTQYF
TGTACCACCAGTAACCCAGGGGGCATGAAGACCCAGTACTTC
>few|NA|TRBJ1-3|TRBV11-2
CASSDSRAGNTIYF
TGTGCCAGCAGCGACAGTCGGGCTGGAAACACCATATATTTT
>many|NA|TRBJ1-2|TRBV12-3/TRBV12-4
CASSHWTANYGYTF
TGTGCCAGCAGTCACTGGACAGCTAACTATGGCTACACCTTC
>NA|NA|TRBJ2-1|TRBV6-5
CASNHRLDGEQFF
TGTGCCAGCAACCACCGACTAGACGGTGAGCAGTTCTTC
>NA|NA|TRBJ2-7|TRBV4-1
CASSQDPGDYEQYF
TGTGCCAGCAGCCAAGATCCAGGGGACTACGAGCAGTACTTC